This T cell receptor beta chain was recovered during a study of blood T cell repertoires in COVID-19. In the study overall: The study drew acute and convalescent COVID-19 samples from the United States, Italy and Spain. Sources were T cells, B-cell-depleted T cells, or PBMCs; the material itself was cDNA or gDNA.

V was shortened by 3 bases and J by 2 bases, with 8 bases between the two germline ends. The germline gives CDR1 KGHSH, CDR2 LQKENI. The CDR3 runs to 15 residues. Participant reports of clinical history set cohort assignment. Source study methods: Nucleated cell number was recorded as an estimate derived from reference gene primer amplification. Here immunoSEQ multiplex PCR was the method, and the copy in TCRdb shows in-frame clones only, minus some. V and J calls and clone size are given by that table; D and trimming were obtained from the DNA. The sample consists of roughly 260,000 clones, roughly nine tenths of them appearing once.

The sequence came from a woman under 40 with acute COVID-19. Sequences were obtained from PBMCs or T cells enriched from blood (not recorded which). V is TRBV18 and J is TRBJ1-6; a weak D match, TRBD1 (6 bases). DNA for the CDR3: TGTGCCAGCTCACCGAGGGACACCTATAATTCACCCCTCCACTTT. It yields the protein CASSPRDTYNSPLHF.